This TCR beta chain originates from a study of cytomegalovirus exposure and HLA in healthy donors (dated by TCRdb to the late 2010s). Notes on the research overall: According to an earlier analysis of 587 of the donors, some 170 million T cells yielded 120 million or so unique TCR beta sequences and roughly 280 Gb of sequence data. An early release covering roughly 580 HLA-typed donors comprised approximately 300 gigabases of sequencing data and tens of millions of unique TCR sequences. Among the approximately 400 genotyped donors, approximately 77% belonged to the genetic ancestry cluster associated with self-reported Caucasian donors. The study was designed to test whether signatures of past pathogen exposure could be identified by cataloging public T cell receptors. The study used immunosequencing to profile the T cell repertoires of about 670 subjects and linked those repertoires to cytomegalovirus serostatus. Along with the roughly 670-subject first cohort, a separate validation cohort of approximately 110 different subjects was used. To predict cytomegalovirus infection status, the study combined high-throughput TCR immunosequencing, statistical association of individual TCRs with disease status, and machine learning. A later analysis re-analyzed previously published TCR beta repertoires from roughly 630 donors and added high-resolution HLA genotyping to study TCR occurrence patterns. Rather than drawing on any new phenotypic data, the later analysis identified candidate immune exposures from TCR beta sequences and the way those sequences occurred across donors. An earlier analysis of several hundred of the donors applied high-throughput TCR beta sequencing to assess whether each TCR beta V gene segment acted as functional or pseudogenic. Alongside the repertoire data, information on donor age, sex, ethnicity and CMV serostatus was compiled. Genome-wide SNP genotypes for about 65% of the 666 donors were used in a later genetic analysis, which treated that subset as a discovery cohort. Every repertoire in the discovery cohort had been generated on one and the same sequencing platform. Both class I and class II loci were covered by HLA typing, at four-digit resolution. The number of donors typed differed by locus, with roughly 620-630 for A, B, C, DRB1 and DQB1, about 500 for DQA1, nearly 610 for DPA1, and 450 to 480 for DPB1. Because of strong linkage in the cohort, roughly five DR-DQ haplotypes were treated as single units for association and clustering. Among about 400 genotyped donors of the cohort, an average of approximately 240,000 unique TCR beta nucleotide sequences was sequenced per donor, of which 15% to 20% were non-productive.

Per the germline V gene, ENHRY is the CDR1 and SYGVKD is the CDR2. V is pared back by 10 bases and J by 3 bases, with 15 bases lying between the germline termini. The CDR3 has 13 amino acids, counting the end cysteine and phenylalanine. CDR3 DNA only is kept here, 39 bases in frame from base 1. The library was prepared using the immunoSEQ multiplex PCR assay. For the multiplex PCR, a mixture combining 60 forward primers for TCR Vbeta segments and 13 reverse primers for TCR Jbeta segments was used. A multiplex PCR assay on genomic DNA amplified the CDR3 region of rearranged TCR beta genes. The Illumina HiSeq System was used to sequence the amplified TCR beta libraries as 87-base-pair reads. Turning to the authors' computational methods: Across the 500 to 850 repertoires, a later analysis counted tens of millions of unique TCR beta chains, 9 million to 14 million of which were shared by at least two donors. Raw reads were error-corrected and collapsed into unique sequences with a nearest-neighbor algorithm that merged closely related sequences to remove PCR and sequencing errors. CDR3 sequences were aligned to IMGT reference sequences to assign V, D and J gene segments. Each retained sequence needed at least a six-nucleotide match to both a V gene segment and a J gene segment. Rearrangements were classified as productive when the CDR3 lacked stop codons and remained in frame with V and J, and all other rearrangements were classified as non-productive. Following IMGT convention, CDR3 was defined as the stretch from the second conserved V-encoded cysteine up to the conserved J-encoded phenylalanine. In an earlier analysis of approximately 500 of the donors, sequences lacking an unambiguous match to a single V gene segment were excluded. In an earlier analysis of some 590 of the donors, a V segment was called functional when productive rearrangements were above 56.7%, and segregating when the standard deviation between donors exceeded 5%. To diagnose cytomegalovirus status from the catalog of TCR beta chain sequences, a statistical classification framework was built. In a later analysis, V and J genes were assigned by comparing TCR nucleotide sequences against IMGT/GENE-DB human TR gene sequences. The TCRdist pipeline was used in a later analysis to assign CDR3 sequences and most-parsimonious VDJ recombination scenarios. A later analysis defined each TCR beta chain by its CDR3 amino acid sequence plus V-gene family, and excluded reads lacking a unique V-gene family. To address suspected cross-contamination and a sequencing artifact, a later analysis removed over 500 highly shared, low-generation-probability nucleotide sequences. A later analysis calculated a clonal expansion index for each public chain from normalized within-repertoire ranks of inferred template counts. A later analysis computed generation probabilities with a VDJ recombination model fitted to out-of-frame rearrangements, and checked the results against IGoR. In a later analysis, hypergeometric tests were used to score TCR-TCR, TCR-HLA and TCR-CMV co-occurrence, with a repertoire-size bias correction applied to TCR pairs. A later analysis estimated false discovery rates by permuting HLA or CMV assignments 20 times. In a later analysis, co-occurring TCRs were grouped using DBSCAN, with TCRdist sequence similarity added in when clustering inside HLA-allele-positive subsets. Repertoires with fewer than 30,000 or more than 120,000 public chains were left out of co-occurrence clustering, as were roughly five repertoires with anomalous nucleotide sharing. TCRdb took this table from immuneACCESS and kept in-frame rearrangements with V and J called. Such tables lack part of the clones; where checked against another copy, unresolved V genes explain under half of the gap, and the rest is unexplained. V, J and clone size were drawn from that table, and D and trimming were deduced from the DNA. The sample records fewer than 200,000 clones, 70% to 85% of which are singletons. More than 3.5% of the sample is held by the ten biggest clonotypes.

The cohort was made up of roughly 670 healthy bone marrow donors. At the time of sampling, every cohort member was nominally healthy, though immune exposures that went unrecorded were likely present. The donor was CMV seropositive and belonged to the group of 250 to 300 seropositive cohort members. A peripheral blood sample was provided by each donor, and peripheral blood mononuclear cells were used for TCR beta sequencing. Genomic DNA was extracted from the blood cell samples with the Qiagen DNeasy Blood Extraction Kit. Of note for this clone: What this receptor recognizes is not known. Base qualities were left out, and no much larger clone turns up one base away.

Results and caveats for the whole study, not just this receptor: When HLA alleles, especially DR and DQ, strongly co-occurred, attributing TCR associations to individual alleles was difficult. An earlier analysis of 450 to 750 of the donors showed that most TCR beta V segments appeared in productive rearrangements either about 87% or about 30% of the time, which broadly matched IMGT annotations. According to a later analysis, TCR association rates differed among HLA loci, with DRB1 alleles showing the most associated TCRs and HLA-C alleles showing the fewest. The earlier analysis of 450 to 700 of the donors excluded roughly 16 rarely observed V segments, including chromosome 9 orphons, because counts were too low. In the study, roughly 160 TCR beta chains were listed as associated with cytomegalovirus. Immune exposure information for the cohort was limited to CMV serostatus. According to a later analysis, most CMV-associated TCR beta chains appeared to be HLA-restricted, and the HLA associations seemed to be driven largely by CMV exposure. This cohort had only TCR beta chains sequenced, and the lack of alpha or paired-chain data limited which features could be detected. In a later genetic analysis, a missense DCLRE1C variant was associated with V-gene and J-gene trimming of TCR beta chains, and the association was replicated in an independent cohort. Because the 87-base-pair reads could not distinguish some IMGT-functional V segments, including TRBV6-2 and TRBV6-3, those segments were excluded. Because HLA typing was missing for some donors at each locus, association tests included only the typed subset. Cytomegalovirus status was reported to be diagnosed by the classifier with high specificity and sensitivity in both the original and validation cohorts. Several of the top co-occurrence clusters appeared to be linked to parvovirus B19, influenza, CMV and Epstein-Barr virus, according to a later analysis. At a false discovery rate of 0.05, a later analysis linked around 17,000 TCR beta sequences to specific HLA alleles. According to the authors, the approach could potentially be generalized to other disease states and immunological phenotypes. Correlated functional status among segregating V segments might reflect linkage disequilibrium, but an unknown experimental factor could not be ruled out. In vitro tests confirmed that a few of the cytomegalovirus-associated TCR beta chains recognize cytomegalovirus antigens. According to a later genetic analysis, donors in an Asian-associated ancestry cluster had fewer N-insertions in productive TCRs than the roughly 670-donor mean. In a later analysis, HLA-associated TCR beta chains showed more clonal expansion and lower generation probabilities than non-associated chains that were equally common. A further reported finding was that TCR beta sequences accurately predicted the HLA-A and HLA-B alleles for most subjects in the first cohort. While some public TCRs were present in many individuals, most TCR sequences turned up only very rarely across donors. The sequencing pipeline was judged likely to have produced a cluster of highly shared sequence variants as a technical artifact. The presence/absence analyses assumed that sequencing depth was roughly uniform across donors, and that assumption may not be true.

The sequence was collected from a young man in good health and CMV-seropositive. The sequencing sample was made of PBMCs. The rearranged segments are TRBV10-3 and TRBJ1-1; the D gene is perhaps TRBD1, from 5 matching bases. This receptor carries the CDR3 CATIPGLDTEAFF. The bases read TGTGCCACGATACCGGGACTGGACACTGAAGCTTTCTTT.